One sample yielded the 26 T cell receptor beta chains listed below, sequenced in a study of OX40 agonist ivuxolimab in advanced cancers. Assay: immunoSEQ multiplex PCR; the TCRdb copy retains only in-frame clones and omits some. Counted here are 77,000 or so clones, around 90% occurring once; the ten biggest clones make up roughly 10%. The starting material was CD4+ or CD8+ T cells sorted from blood, obtained in a trial of the OX40 agonist ivuxolimab. All receptors derive from an adult with an advanced solid tumor such as melanoma, head and neck, liver or kidney cancer.

The rearrangement links TRBV7-6 to TRBJ1-1; maybe TRBD1 (5 bases). V lost 6 bases and J lost 0, with 11 bases in between. CDR3 size: 14 residues. Germline V gene lookup returns CDR1 SGHVS and CDR2 FNYEAQ. The CDR3, as DNA: TGTGCCAGCAGTTTGACAGCCTTGAACACTGAAGCTTTCTTT. This encodes CASSLTALNTEAFF. The complete variable domain, with remaining parts taken from reference TRBV7-6 and TRBJ1-1, reads GAGVSQSPRYKVTKRGQDVALRCDPISGHVSLYWYRQALGQGPEFLTYFNYEAQQDKSGLPNDRFSAERPEGSISTLTIQRTEQRDSAMYRCASSLTALNTEAFFGQGTRLTVV.

The V and J genes are TRBV5-1 and TRBJ2-3; D unclear. CDR1 SGHRS and CDR2 YFSETQ come from the germline V gene. V was shortened by 3 bases and J by 2 bases, with 1 base between the two germline ends. The CDR3 runs to 11 residues. The CDR3 protein is CASSYTDTQYF. As DNA, the CDR3 is TGCGCCAGCAGCTACACAGATACGCAGTATTTT.

This chain uses TRBV4-1 with TRBJ2-7, with 7 bases lining up with TRBD2. This CDR3 has 16 residues. After removal of 0 bases from V and 2 bases from J, the junction contained 7 bases not matched to a gene. Germline lookup yields CDR1 MGHRA and CDR2 YSYEKL. The CDR3 nucleotides are TGCGCCAGCAGCCAAGAGGCTCTAGCGGACGCCTACGAGCAGTACTTC. Translation gives CASSQEALADAYEQYF.

The genes are TRBV7-9 and TRBJ1-2, with 11 bases fitting TRBD1. Germline CDR1 SEHNR, CDR2 FQNEAQ (reference sequence). Trimming took 6 bases from V and 6 from J; bases not matched to a gene: 6. CDR3 length: 14 residues. CDR3 nucleotides: TGTGCCAGCAGTTGGACAGGGGGCGAACATGGCTACACCTTC. This sequence encodes CASSWTGGEHGYTF.

This chain uses TRBV13 with TRBJ2-7, with D possibly matching TRBD2 (7 bases). The CDR3 is 16 amino acids. The germline CDR1 and CDR2 sequences are PRHDT and FYEKMQ (reference sequence). The V and J ends lost 1 base and 2 bases respectively, with 15 bases between them. CDR3 sequence reads: CASSLVSRGPTYEQYF. In nucleotides, the CDR3 is TGTGCCAGCAGCTTAGTTTCGCGGGGGCCAACCTACGAGCAGTACTTC.

This rearrangement joins TRBV27 to TRBJ2-2, with 9 bases identical to TRBD1. The CDR3 is 14 residues long. Germline-derived CDR1 and CDR2 are MNHEY and SMNVEV (reference sequence). The J segment lost 8 bases and the V segment lost 5 bases, leaving 6 bases of the junction unmatched. CDR3 nucleotides: TGTGCCAGCAGTCCGGGACAGGGCTATGGGGAGCTGTTTTTT. Its translation is CASSPGQGYGELFF.

This chain uses TRBV28 with TRBJ1-5; D might be TRBD1 (6 bases). From germline, CDR1 is MDHEN and CDR2 SYDVKM. This CDR3 is built from 14 residues. V was shortened by 4 bases and J by 4 bases, with 11 bases between the two germline ends. The DNA for the CDR3 is TGTGCCAGCAGTTATAGGGGGGATAATCAGCCCCAGCATTTT. It is translated as CASSYRGDNQPQHF.

This clone was picked up a small number of times. J is TRBJ1-5 and V is TRBV19, with a weak D call TRBD1 (6 bases). This CDR3 comprises 15 residues. CDR1 LNHDA and CDR2 SQIVND come from the germline V gene (reference sequence). With 11 bases removed from V and 3 bases from J, the gap between germline ends came to 20 bases. As DNA, the CDR3 is TGTGCCTGCAGTACAGGGAGTTTTTCCAATCAGCCCCAGCATTTT. Encoded protein: CACSTGSFSNQPQHF.

Of note for this clone: Possible read error: a much larger clone is one base away. V is TRBV7-9 and J is TRBJ2-7; D uncertain. The germline V gene encodes CDR1 SEHNR and CDR2 FQNEAQ (reference sequence). The CDR3 consists of 13 residues. The germline V and J ends were trimmed by 2 bases and 2 bases, with 7 bases remaining between them. Here the CDR3 reads CASSLPGAYEQYF. The CDR3 bases are TGTGCCAGCAGCTTACCGGGTGCCTACGAGCAGTACTTC. The full variable domain, rest sourced from reference TRBV7-9 and TRBJ2-7, is DTGVSQNPRHKITKRGQNVTFRCDPISEHNRLYWYRQTLGQGPEFLTYFQNEAQLEKSRLLSDRFSAERPKGSFSTLEIQRTEQGDSAMYLCASSLPGAYEQYFGPGTRLTVT.

V usage is TRBV12-5 and J usage is TRBJ2-7; D unclear. The CDR3 has 13 residues. Looked up from germline, CDR1 is LGHNT and CDR2 is FRNRAP. V was trimmed by 1 base and J by 4 bases, leaving 8 bases between them. The CDR3 DNA reads TGTGCTAGTGGTTTGGGCACATTTTACGAGCAGTACTTC. It codes for CASGLGTFYEQYF.

The CDR3 DNA reads as TGTGCCAGCAGTGAGACCGGGACAGGGAACTATGGCTACACCTTC. Amino acids: CASSETGTGNYGYTF. The chain joins TRBV2 to TRBJ1-2; 9 bases map to TRBD1. The V gene end was trimmed by 3 bases and the J gene end by 2 bases; junction bases not matched to a gene: 4. Germline CDR1 SNHLY, CDR2 FYNNEI. The CDR3 is 15 residues long.

The gene calls are TRBV5-6 and TRBJ2-7; the D is unclear. CDR1 SGHDT and CDR2 YYEEEE come from the germline V gene. V dropped 4 bases and J dropped 0 bases, with 17 bases sitting between them. This CDR3 has 16 amino acids. This CDR3 is CASSPTQLTFSYEQYF. The CDR3 nucleotides are TGTGCCAGCAGCCCAACACAACTGACTTTCTCCTACGAGCAGTACTTC. Full variable domain (outside the CDR3, taken from reference TRBV5-6 and TRBJ2-7): DAGVTQSPTHLIKTRGQQVTLRCSPKSGHDTVSWYQQALGQGPQFIFQYYEEEERQRGNFPDRFSGHQFPNYSSELNVNALLLGDSALYLCASSPTQLTFSYEQYFGPGTRLTVT.

This chain uses TRBV7-9 with TRBJ1-2; D call uncertain. Germline V gene data show CDR1 as SEHNR and CDR2 as FQNEAQ (reference sequence). The CDR3 has 12 residues. Trimming pared 0 bases from V and 5 bases from J, leaving 4 bases between. The CDR3 sequence: CASSLARYGYTF. CDR3 in DNA: TGTGCCAGCAGCTTAGCGCGGTATGGCTACACCTTC. The full variable domain, its missing parts supplied by reference TRBV7-9 and TRBJ1-2, is DTGVSQNPRHKITKRGQNVTFRCDPISEHNRLYWYRQTLGQGPEFLTYFQNEAQLEKSRLLSDRFSAERPKGSFSTLEIQRTEQGDSAMYLCASSLARYGYTFGSGTRLTVV.

V gene TRBV9 combines with J gene TRBJ1-2, with unresolved D. Germline V gene lookup returns CDR1 SGDLS and CDR2 YYNGEE. Trimming pared 0 bases from V and 0 bases from J, leaving 9 bases between. The CDR3 sequence is 15 residues long. DNA for the CDR3: TGTGCCAGCAGCGTAGATGGGGTTTCTAACTATGGCTACACCTTC. It encodes CASSVDGVSNYGYTF. The whole variable domain, filled in from reference TRBV9 and TRBJ1-2, reads DSGVTQTPKHLITATGQRVTLRCSPRSGDLSVYWYQQSLDQGLQFLIQYYNGEERAKGNILERFSAQQFPDLHSELNLSSLELGDSALYFCASSVDGVSNYGYTFGSGTRLTVV.

In this sample, this clone turned up a few times. The chain employs TRBV10-2 and TRBJ1-5; D may be TRBD1 (6 bases). In germline, CDR1 is WSHSY, CDR2 SAAADI. Between the trimmed V and J ends, which lost 6 bases and 0 bases, there was a span of 12 bases. The CDR3 is 15 amino acids. Written as DNA, the CDR3 is TGCGCCAGCAGACAGGGTATTGCTAGCAATCAGCCCCAGCATTTT. This translates into CASRQGIASNQPQHF.

This chain joins TRBV5-1 and TRBJ1-1; 7 bases agree with TRBD1. Unmatched junction bases numbered 4, after V lost 4 bases and J lost 4 bases. The CDR3 has 13 residues. Germline lookup yields CDR1 SGHRS and CDR2 YFSETQ. In DNA form, the CDR3 reads TGCGCCAGCAGCATGACAGGGTTCACTGAAGCTTTCTTT. Protein: CASSMTGFTEAFF.

The V call is TRBV7-9, the J call TRBJ1-2; TRBD1 matches 9 bases. CDR3 length: 14 residues. In germline, CDR1 is SEHNR, CDR2 FQNEAQ (reference sequence). Germline trimming cut 7 bases from V and 8 bases from J; bases unmatched to any gene: 11. The CDR3 DNA reads TGTGCCAGCATTCCCGGGGACAGGGTAGAGGGCTACACCTTC. Translation: CASIPGDRVEGYTF.

The CDR3 DNA reads as TGTGCCAGTAGTATACCTCAGGGCACCGGGGAGCTGTTTTTT. Amino acids: CASSIPQGTGELFF. This chain connects TRBV19 to TRBJ2-2, with TRBD1 as a possible D gene (5 bases). This CDR3 has 14 amino acids. In germline, CDR1 is LNHDA, CDR2 SQIVND (reference sequence). V was trimmed by 2 bases and J by 4 bases, leaving 8 bases between them.

The CDR3 loop is CASSPPGQGYTEAFF. The CDR3 bases are TGTGCCAGCAGCCCCCCGGGACAGGGGTACACTGAAGCTTTCTTT. The genes are TRBV9 and TRBJ1-1; 10 bases line up with TRBD1. V lost 4 bases to trimming and J lost 3 bases; unmatched junction nucleotides: 6. This CDR3 is 15 amino acids long. Germline assignment: CDR1 SGDLS and CDR2 YYNGEE. Supplemented by reference TRBV9 and TRBJ1-1, the full variable domain reads DSGVTQTPKHLITATGQRVTLRCSPRSGDLSVYWYQQSLDQGLQFLIQYYNGEERAKGNILERFSAQQFPDLHSELNLSSLELGDSALYFCASSPPGQGYTEAFFGQGTRLTVV.

Written as DNA, the CDR3 is TGTGCCAGTAGTGTTGGGGTCGGGAACACCGGGGAGCTGTTTTTT. This translates into CASSVGVGNTGELFF. V is TRBV19 and J is TRBJ2-2; unclear D gene. Trimming pared 5 bases from V and 1 base from J, leaving 11 bases between. The germline V gene encodes CDR1 LNHDA and CDR2 SQIVND (reference sequence). The CDR3 totals 15 residues.

This clone was seen more than once but under ten times. The genes are TRBV25-1 and TRBJ2-7; the match to TRBD2 covers 7 bases. The V gene's germline CDR1 is MGHDK and CDR2 SYGVNS. The trim removed 7 bases at V and 2 bases at J, leaving 8 bases unmatched. The CDR3 totals 14 residues. The CDR3 DNA reads as TGTGCCAGCAAAAGGGGAGGGGAGGCCTACGAGCAGTACTTC. The encoded protein is CASKRGGEAYEQYF.

This clone was seen a single time. The chain joins TRBV27 to TRBJ2-1; 8 positions match TRBD2. This CDR3 is built from 15 residues. Germline lookup yields CDR1 MNHEY and CDR2 SMNVEV (reference sequence). After removal of 6 bases from V and 9 bases from J, the junction contained 13 bases not matched to a gene. CDR3 DNA sequence: TGTGCCAGCAGCCTTGGGGGCGGCGGGGGGCGTGAGCAGTTCTTC. Protein product: CASSLGGGGGREQFF.

The rearrangement uses TRBV5-6 and TRBJ1-2, with D uncertain. Germline CDR1 reads SGHDT; CDR2 reads YYEEEE. Trimming pared 1 base from V and 6 bases from J, leaving 10 bases between. The CDR3 covers 13 residues. The CDR3 region has the DNA TGTGCCAGCAGCTTGTGGGGAAGTGATGGCTACACCTTC. Translation: CASSLWGSDGYTF.

CDR3 in amino acids: CASSQAPGHQPQHF. CDR3 DNA sequence: TGTGCCAGCAGCCAAGCACCAGGGCATCAGCCCCAGCATTTT. V gene TRBV4-2 combines with J gene TRBJ1-5; the D gene is possibly TRBD1 (5 bases). Deletions cut 1 base from V and 5 bases from J, with 9 bases between. The CDR3 length is 14 residues. Germline V gives CDR1 LGHNA, CDR2 YNFKEQ.

V usage is TRBV15 and J usage is TRBJ2-3; weak D call: TRBD2 (7 bases). V lost 8 bases and J 2 bases, leaving 20 bases between the germline ends. CDR3 length: 16 residues. The germline CDR1 and CDR2 sequences are LNHNV and YYDKDF (reference sequence). For the CDR3, the DNA is TGTGCCACCCGACCAGAGGTCGCGGGGGCCACAGATACGCAGTATTTT. This codes for CATRPEVAGATDTQYF.

This clone was counted many times. V gene TRBV7-8 combines with J gene TRBJ2-1; TRBD1 agrees at 7 bases. Trimming cost V 5 bases and J 3 bases; bases outside gene matches: 10. Per germline, CDR1 SGHVS and CDR2 FQNEAQ. The CDR3 consists of 16 residues. CDR3 sequence reads: CASSARTGQIYNEQFF. The CDR3 DNA is TGTGCCAGCAGCGCACGCACGGGACAGATCTACAATGAGCAGTTCTTC.